This T cell receptor beta chain was documented in a study of T-cell memory formation after mild COVID-19. Study information: The two donors had largely donor-specific TCR clusters. Overall study results and limits: CD4/CD8 balance characterized clones contracting day 15 to 85, and CD4+ skew characterized later expanders. Pre-infection memory held some responding clones, suggesting pre-existing cross-reactive T cells responded. There was no confirmation that second-wave clones peaking on day 37 were SARS-CoV-2 specific.

CDR3 length equals 18 residues. CDR1 KGHDR and CDR2 SFDVKD come from the germline V gene. With 0 bases removed from V and 0 bases from J, the gap between germline ends came to 14 bases. As for this clonotype: What it binds is unknown.

TCRdb reanalysed the 5' RACE reads using MiXCR and keeps one entry per CDR3 protein. Of about 190,000 distinct CDR3 sequences in the sample, over 20% were seen once. The receptor was isolated from an adult woman who had mild COVID-19 (a few samples of this study predate the infection). Cell type and time point are not known. Specimen: PBMCs or a T cell subset sorted from them (not recorded which). The rearrangement uses TRBV24-1 and TRBJ1-5; D is possibly TRBD1 (5 bases). The CDR3 here is CATSDLVEGLYSNQPQHF. DNA of the CDR3: TGTGCCACCAGTGATTTGGTGGAGGGGTTATATAGCAATCAGCCCCAGCATTTT.